This TCR beta chain was sequenced during a study of T cell responses to AZD1222 COVID-19 vaccine. Regarding the study as a whole: Across spike, vaccine-associated CD4 TCRs were found, dominant at 160-218 and 743-854. Baseline serostatus was positive in only five to seven AZD1222 recipients. Per reports, nearly half of all spike-specific TCRs target regions that are unmutated in variants.

The protocol was immunoSEQ multiplex PCR, while the TCRdb copy is restricted to in-frame clones and leaves out a portion. The sample records around 160,000 clones, over 80% being singletons. Comments on this clone: Its antigen is unidentified.

This CDR3 region has 13 residues. V shed 6 bases, J shed 9 bases, and the junction held 8 bases outside the gene matches. Sequenced here: peripheral blood, sampled on day 0 of MenACWY control vaccination. The chain has TRBV12-3 or TRBV12-4 and TRBJ2-1; 7 bases fit TRBD2. The sequence was collected from an adult in good health. CDR3 sequence: CASSLGREGEQFF. In DNA form, the CDR3 reads TGTGCCAGCAGCCTGGGTAGGGAGGGTGAGCAGTTCTTC.